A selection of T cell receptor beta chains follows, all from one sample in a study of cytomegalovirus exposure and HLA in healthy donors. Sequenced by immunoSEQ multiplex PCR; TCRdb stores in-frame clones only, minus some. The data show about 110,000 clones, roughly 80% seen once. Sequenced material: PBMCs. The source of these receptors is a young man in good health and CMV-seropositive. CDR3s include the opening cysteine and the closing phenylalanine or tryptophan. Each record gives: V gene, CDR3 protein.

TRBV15	CATSPERAVGEKLFF
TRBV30	CAWGSGQSMGYTF
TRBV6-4	CASSDQTSGDYNEQFF
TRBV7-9	CSSSLAAGIYNEQFF
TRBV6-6	CASSPSGGTGTQYF
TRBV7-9	CASSTSRTEGNQPQHF
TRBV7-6	CASSVAGRNTEAFF
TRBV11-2	CASSLVVGQGTETQYF
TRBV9	CASSVAPNSPGELFF
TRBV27	CASSFWGGLDNEQFF
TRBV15	CATSRGTTGGEAFF
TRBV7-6	CASSSGTGSRTEAFF
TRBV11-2	CASSSHPSGGETQYF
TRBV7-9	CSSSLPGDQETQYF
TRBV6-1	CASSWDNMNTEAFF
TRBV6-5	CASSEQSTQETQYF
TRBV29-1	CSVRNRGGQETQYF
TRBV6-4	CATGRTSTDTQYF
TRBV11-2	CASRMTSGGGNEQFF
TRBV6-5	CASSETGNYGYTF
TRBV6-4	CASSEKGGDYNEQFF
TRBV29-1	CSVQKTGPYGYTF
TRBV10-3	CAISEGARGDSPLHF
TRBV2	CASRETGDTEAFF
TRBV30	CAWTTGTSYEQYF
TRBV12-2	CASRPRVPLPPPTNDEKLFF
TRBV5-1	CASSSLAGVPTNEQFF
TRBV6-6	CASSYSGQTYQETQYF
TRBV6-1	CAAEGDRGREKLFF
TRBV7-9	CASSHRSDYGYTF
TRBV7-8	CASSLESRGRGEAFF
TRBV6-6	CASSYLDGDTEAFF
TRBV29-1	CSVVYSGTGYGYTF
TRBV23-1	CASTLGRDQPQHF
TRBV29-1	CSVSGPREGNQPQHF
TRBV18	CASSPGDRAYEQYF
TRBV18	CASSPRSGNQPQHF
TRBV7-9	CASSLRWGGNTEAFF
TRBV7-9	CASSYDRSYGYTF
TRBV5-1	CASSSPPGQEKFF